The text below deals with one T cell receptor (beta chain). This sample was included in a study of technical replicates of blood from several donors. CDR1 and CDR2 from the germline V gene are SGHTA and FQGNSA. V was pared by 5 bases and J by 7 bases, with 20 bases between. This CDR3 spans 16 amino acids. TCRdb keeps only in-frame clones here, not all; method: immunoSEQ multiplex PCR. The sample lists over 85,000 clones; roughly 94% were seen once. The sequenced material came from T cells isolated from PBMCs. This TCR was sampled from a human donor in good health. V usage is TRBV7-2 and J usage is TRBJ2-2; tentative D call: TRBD2 (5 bases). In DNA, the CDR3 is TGTGCCAGCAGCCCCACGGCCCTACCCGGGAACGGGGAGCTGTTTTTT. Translated: CASSPTALPGNGELFF. The full variable domain, in which reference TRBV7-2 and TRBJ2-2 provide the parts outside the CDR3, is GAGVSQSPSNKVTEKGKDVELRCDPISGHTALYWYRQSLGQGLEFLIYFQGNSAPDKSGLPSDRFSAERTGGSVSTLTIQRTQQEDSAVYLCASSPTALPGNGELFFGEGSRLTVL.